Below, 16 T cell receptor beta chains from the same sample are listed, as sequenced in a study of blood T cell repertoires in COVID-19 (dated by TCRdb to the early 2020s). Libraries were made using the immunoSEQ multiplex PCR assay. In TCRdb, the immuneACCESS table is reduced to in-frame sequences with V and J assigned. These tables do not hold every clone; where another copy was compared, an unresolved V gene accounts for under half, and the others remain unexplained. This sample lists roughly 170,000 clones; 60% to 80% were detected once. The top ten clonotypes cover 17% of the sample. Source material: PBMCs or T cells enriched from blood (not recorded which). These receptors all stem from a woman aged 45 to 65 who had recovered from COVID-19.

The CDR3 here is CASSMGQGNYGYTF. The CDR3 DNA sequence: TGTGCCAGTAGTATGGGGCAGGGAAACTATGGCTACACCTTC. The chain has TRBV19 and TRBJ1-2; possibly TRBD1 for D (5 bases). The CDR3 loop spans 14 amino acids. CDR1 LNHDA and CDR2 SQIVND come from the germline V gene (reference sequence). Trimming cost V 3 bases and J 2 bases, with 10 bases left between them. The full variable domain, completed using reference TRBV19 and TRBJ1-2, is DGGITQSPKYLFRKEGQNVTLSCEQNLNHDAMYWYRQDPGQGLRLIYYSQIVNDFQKGDIAEGYSVSREKKESFPLTVTSAQKNPTAFYLCASSMGQGNYGYTFGSGTRLTVV.

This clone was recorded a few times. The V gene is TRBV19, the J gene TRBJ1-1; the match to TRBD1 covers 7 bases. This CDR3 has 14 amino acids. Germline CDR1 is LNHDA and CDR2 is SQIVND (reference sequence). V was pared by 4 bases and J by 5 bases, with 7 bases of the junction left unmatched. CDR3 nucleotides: TGTGCCAGTAGTAACAGCAGGGGGAGGACTGAAGCTTTCTTT. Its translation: CASSNSRGRTEAFF.

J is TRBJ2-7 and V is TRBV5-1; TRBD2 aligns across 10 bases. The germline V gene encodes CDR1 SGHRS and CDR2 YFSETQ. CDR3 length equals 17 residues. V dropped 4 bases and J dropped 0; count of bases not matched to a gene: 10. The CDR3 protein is CASSPGLAAATSYEQYF. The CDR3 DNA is TGCGCCAGCAGCCCCGGACTAGCGGCCGCTACCTCCTACGAGCAGTACTTC.

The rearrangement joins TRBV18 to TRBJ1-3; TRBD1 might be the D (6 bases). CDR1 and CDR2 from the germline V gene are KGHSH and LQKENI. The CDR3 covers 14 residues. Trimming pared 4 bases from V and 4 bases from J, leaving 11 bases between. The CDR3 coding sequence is TGTGCCAGCTCACACTCAGGGGCCGGAAACACCATATATTTT. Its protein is CASSHSGAGNTIYF.

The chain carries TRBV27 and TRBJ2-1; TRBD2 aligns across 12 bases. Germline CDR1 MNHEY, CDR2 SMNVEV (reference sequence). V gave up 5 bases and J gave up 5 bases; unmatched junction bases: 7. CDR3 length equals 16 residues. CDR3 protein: CASSPGLAGRNNEQFF. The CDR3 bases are TGTGCCAGCAGTCCAGGACTAGCGGGAAGAAACAATGAGCAGTTCTTC.

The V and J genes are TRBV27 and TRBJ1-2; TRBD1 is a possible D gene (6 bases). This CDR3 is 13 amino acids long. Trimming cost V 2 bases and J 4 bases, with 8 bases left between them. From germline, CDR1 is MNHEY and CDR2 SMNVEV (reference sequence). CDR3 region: CASSLDRTYGYTF. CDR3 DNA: TGTGCCAGCAGTTTAGACAGGACCTATGGCTACACCTTC.

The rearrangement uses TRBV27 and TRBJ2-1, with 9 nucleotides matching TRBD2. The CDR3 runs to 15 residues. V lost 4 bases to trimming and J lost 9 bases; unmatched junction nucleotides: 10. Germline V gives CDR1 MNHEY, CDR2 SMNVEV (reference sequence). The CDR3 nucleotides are TGTGCCAGCAGTTCGGTAATAGCGGGAGCTGGTGAGCAGTTCTTC. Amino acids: CASSSVIAGAGEQFF.

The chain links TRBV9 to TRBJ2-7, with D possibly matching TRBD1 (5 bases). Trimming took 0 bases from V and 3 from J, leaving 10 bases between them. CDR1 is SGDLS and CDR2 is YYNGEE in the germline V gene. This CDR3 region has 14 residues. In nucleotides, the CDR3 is TGTGCCAGCAGCGTAGAAGGGCAGGGCTACGAGCAGTACTTC. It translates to CASSVEGQGYEQYF.

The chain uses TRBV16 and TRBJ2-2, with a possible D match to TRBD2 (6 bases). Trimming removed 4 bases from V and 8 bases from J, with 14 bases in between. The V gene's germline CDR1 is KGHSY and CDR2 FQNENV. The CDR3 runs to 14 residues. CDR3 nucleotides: TGTGCCAGCAGCCTCAGGAGGGAACTGGGGGAGCTGTTTTTT. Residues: CASSLRRELGELFF.

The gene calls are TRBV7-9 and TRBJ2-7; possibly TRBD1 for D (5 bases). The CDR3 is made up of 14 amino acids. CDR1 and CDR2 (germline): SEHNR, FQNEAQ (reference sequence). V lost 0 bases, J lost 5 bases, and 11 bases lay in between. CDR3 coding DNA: TGTGCCAGCAGCTTAGCGCTAGGACAAGACGAGCAGTACTTC. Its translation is CASSLALGQDEQYF.

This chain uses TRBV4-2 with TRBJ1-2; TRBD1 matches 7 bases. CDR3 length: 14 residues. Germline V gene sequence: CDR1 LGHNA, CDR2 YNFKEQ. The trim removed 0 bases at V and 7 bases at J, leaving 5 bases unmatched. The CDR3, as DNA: TGTGCCAGCAGCCAAGACTTCTCAGGGGGTGGCTACACCTTC. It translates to CASSQDFSGGGYTF.

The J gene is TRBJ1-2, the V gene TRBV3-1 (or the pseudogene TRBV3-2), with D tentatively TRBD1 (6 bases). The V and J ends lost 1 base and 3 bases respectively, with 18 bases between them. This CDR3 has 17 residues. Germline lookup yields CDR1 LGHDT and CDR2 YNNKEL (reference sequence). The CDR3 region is CASSQGWDTESYYGYTF. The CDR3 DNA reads TGTGCCAGCAGCCAAGGATGGGACACCGAGAGTTACTATGGCTACACCTTC.

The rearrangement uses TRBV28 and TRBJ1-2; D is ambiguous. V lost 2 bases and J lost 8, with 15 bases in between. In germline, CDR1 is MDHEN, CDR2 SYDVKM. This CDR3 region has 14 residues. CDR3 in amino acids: CASSLNAGYGGYTF. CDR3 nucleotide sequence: TGTGCCAGCAGTTTAAATGCGGGATACGGCGGCTACACCTTC.

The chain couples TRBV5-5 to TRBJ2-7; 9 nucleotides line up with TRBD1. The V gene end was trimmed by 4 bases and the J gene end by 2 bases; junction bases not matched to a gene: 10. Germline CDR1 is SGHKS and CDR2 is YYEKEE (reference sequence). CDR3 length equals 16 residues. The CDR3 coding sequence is TGTGCCAGCAGCCCCCTGACGGGACAGGGAGCCTACGAGCAGTACTTC. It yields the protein CASSPLTGQGAYEQYF.

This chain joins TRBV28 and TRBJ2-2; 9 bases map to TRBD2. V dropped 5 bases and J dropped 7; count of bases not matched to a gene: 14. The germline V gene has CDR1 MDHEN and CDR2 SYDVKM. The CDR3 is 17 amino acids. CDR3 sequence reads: CASSQPSLAGVIGELFF. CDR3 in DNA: TGTGCCAGCAGTCAACCCTCTTTAGCGGGAGTTATCGGGGAGCTGTTTTTT.

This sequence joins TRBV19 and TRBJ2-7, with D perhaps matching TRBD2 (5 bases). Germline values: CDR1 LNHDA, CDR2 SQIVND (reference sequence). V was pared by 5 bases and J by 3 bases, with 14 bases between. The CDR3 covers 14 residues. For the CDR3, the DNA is TGTGCCAGTAGTCTCTCCCGGGGATTCTACGAGCAGTACTTC. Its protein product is CASSLSRGFYEQYF.